This TCR beta chain was sequenced during a study of OX40 agonist ivuxolimab in advanced cancers. The wider study: Patients were dosed with the agonistic anti-OX40 (CD134) antibody ivuxolimab. Three partial responders included one hepatocellular carcinoma patient and two cutaneous melanoma patients.

Generated by immunoSEQ multiplex PCR, the TCRdb table keeps only in-frame clones and is missing some. The table shows 70,000 to 95,000 clones, with about 85% occurring only once. In regard to this clone: Its antigen is not known.

The CDR3 is 12 amino acids. In germline, CDR1 is MDHEN, CDR2 SYDVKM. Regarding the study as a whole: There were also nonresponders showing low normalized T-cell clonal expansion.

With baseline, cycle 4 day 1, and cycle 7 day 1 as timepoints, blood was sampled. This sequence originates from an adult with an advanced solid tumor such as melanoma, head and neck, liver or kidney cancer. The chain is built from TRBV28 and TRBJ1-1, with a possible D match to TRBD1 (5 bases). The source was CD4+ or CD8+ T cells sorted from blood, collected in a trial of the OX40 agonist ivuxolimab. CDR3 coding DNA: TGTCCTGGGACGGAGTTGAACACTGAAGCTTTCTTT. Residues: CPGTELNTEAFF.